This TCR beta chain derives from a study of T-cell reconstitution after alpha-beta-depleted transplantation in children. For TCRbeta, the library was prepared with unique molecular identifiers. One entry per CDR3 protein, called by TCRdb with MiXCR from the PCR reads. The table lists roughly 500,000 distinct CDR3 sequences, 30% to 35% of them singletons. The length of the CDR3 is 17 residues. The ends were cut back, 0 bases at V and 0 bases at J, with 12 bases in the middle. CDR1 is SGHTA and CDR2 is FQGNSA in the germline V gene. The rearrangement uses TRBV7-2 and TRBJ2-4; a possible D gene is TRBD2 (5 bases). This receptor was identified in a human donor who donated a stem cell graft to a child with aplastic anemia. The source material was PBMCs from the stem cell graft donor, sampled from the stem cell graft. As DNA, the CDR3 is TGTGCCAGCAGCTTAGCCGGGCGGGCACTAGCCAAAAACATTCAGTACTTC. It codes for CASSLAGRALAKNIQYF.